What follows describes a single TCR beta chain. Its specificity is unknown. Trimming shortened V by 5 bases and J by 5 bases, and 17 bases separated the two germline ends. In germline, CDR1 is SGHTA, CDR2 FQGNSA. This CDR3 is 15 amino acids long. This entry comes from a study of T cell repertoires in cytomegalovirus infection. Whole-study context: Well-studied HLA-B-restricted epitopes and recently identified HLA-C-restricted epitopes of CMV were both used in the study. Shared public TCR beta signatures pointed to both CMV infection and a matching HLA type.

MiXCR, run by TCRdb on the reads, gives a single entry per CDR3 protein. The data show roughly 150,000 distinct CDR3 sequences, about 20% seen once. Study-wide results and caveats: Predominance within the ex vivo response was attributable to HLA-C-restricted CMV-specific TCR beta clonotypes.

Here the sequenced sample was CD8+ T cells from cultured PBMCs, taken from culture after CMV antigen stimulation. The rearrangement uses TRBV7-2 and TRBJ2-3, with D possibly matching TRBD2 (6 bases). This TCR came from a human donor in good health (CMV status not recorded). Some clones in this sample may be carry-over from other donors' samples. The CDR3 nucleotides are TGTGCCAGCAGCCCTACTAGCAGGATGGGAGATACGCAGTATTTT. This translates into CASSPTSRMGDTQYF.